This entry features one T cell receptor beta chain sequence. Its antigen remains undetermined. No base-level quality is on record; no much larger clone is a single base apart. The record originates from a study of beta chain features in type 1 diabetes (dated by TCRdb to the late 2010s). Study-level background: No differences in mean age, gender distribution, total cell number or subset yield were found between patients and healthy donors. Naive and central memory subsets were obtained from all 30 or so donors, but regulatory and stem cell-like memory subsets were isolated from only 8 patients and roughly eight healthy donors. The study compared the TCRB repertoires of sorted circulating CD4+ T cell subsets in recently diagnosed type 1 diabetes patients with those in matched healthy donors. Across all samples, fewer than 110,000,000 sorted cells were examined, and cell number per subset correlated strongly with RNA yield.

What the research found in general, with its limitations: Naive, central memory and regulatory TCRB repertoires appeared more similar among patients than among healthy donors. Shorter templates might have been favored by PCR, but patient and control samples were amplified and corrected together, so both groups would have been affected equally by any skew. Because cDNA was sequenced instead of genomic DNA, activated cells with high expression could be over-represented, although the groups did not differ in activation or CD3 levels. Type 1 diabetes patients showed a moderate but significant shortening of TCRB CDR3 length in all four CD4+ subsets. Because small numbers of individuals were included in the HLA sub-analyses, any influence of HLA type on TCRB rearrangement was left unresolved. Fewer insertions and more nucleotide deletions at VDJ recombination sites were observed in patients with type 1 diabetes, implying thymic rearrangement abnormalities.

The entire amount of isolated RNA was reverse transcribed using the High Capacity cDNA Reverse Transcription Kit, so the sequenced TCRB transcripts were expressed ones. Naive, central memory and regulatory T cell samples underwent deep immunoSEQ sequencing, averaging approximately 3.3 million total reads per sample. Sorted cells were lysed in RLT buffer, and RNA was extracted using DNase-treated RNeasy Micro or Mini kits according to cell number. Each cell subset was processed separately to prevent cross-contamination, with patient and healthy donor samples processed together. TCRB sequences were amplified from cDNA with the immunoSEQ multiplex PCR, producing 87-bp fragments spanning the CDR3 region. Sequencing of the amplicons was done on the Illumina HiSeq platform. Processing in the source paper ran as follows. PCR bias was corrected computationally using synthetic template baselines, and reads within Hamming distance 2 were collapsed, with unmergeable singletons discarded. By aligning reads against IMGT, V, D and J genes, CDR3 length, and insertions or deletions at six rearrangement sites were assigned. Clonotype counts were normalized to sorted cell number within each subset before computing true diversity and Gini coefficients with the tcR R package. Repertoire sharing was quantified using the overlap coefficient calculated on TCRB nucleotide sequences. TCRdb retrieved this table from immuneACCESS and kept in-frame rearrangements only. Not all clones are present; in checked studies, unresolved V genes account for under half, and no reason is known for the remainder. V and J calls and clone size are those listed in that table; D and trimming were worked out from the DNA. The sample profile shows hundreds of thousands of clones; approximately 8% of them were found once. The ten biggest clones cover 0.44% of the sample.

Each donor gave one peripheral blood draw, averaging approximately 120 mL, which was collected into heparinised tubes. Naive, central memory, regulatory and stem cell-like memory CD4+ T cells were sorted on a BD FACSAria II using a panel including CD45RO, CCR7, CD25, CD127, CD95 and CD27. A purity above 98% was achieved for all sorted populations. PBMCs were isolated right away by Lymphoprep density gradient centrifugation and were stained directly, without culture. Samples were stained and sorted in pairs, with one healthy donor and one patient per experiment, so that batch effects were minimized. The CDR3 covers 15 residues, taking in both the cysteine and the phenylalanine. The only DNA kept is the CDR3, 45 bases in frame from the first base. CDR1 is given as SGHNT and CDR2 as YENEEA, both from the germline V gene. V is pared back by 2 bases and J by 4 bases, with 11 bases lying between the germline termini.

This receptor was identified in a young woman in good health. The chain is assembled from TRBV11-3 and TRBJ2-2, and the D gene may be TRBD1, 6 bases matching. The sample taken for sequencing was central memory CD4+ T cells from blood. The CDR3 region has the sequence CASSLQGKSTGELFF. The sequence in DNA is TGTGCCAGCAGCTTACAGGGGAAGAGCACCGGGGAGCTGTTTTTT.